This is a list of T cell receptor beta chains from one sample in a study of cytomegalovirus exposure and HLA in healthy donors. Generated by immunoSEQ multiplex PCR, the TCRdb table keeps only in-frame clones and is missing some. This sample has about 40,000 clones, with about 50% found just once. Material for sequencing was PBMCs. Receptor source: a human donor in good health. CDR3s leave out the opening cysteine and the closing phenylalanine or tryptophan. Each record gives: CDR3 protein, V gene, J gene.

CDR3aa: ASSKQADYGYT
v_gene: TRBV28
j_gene: TRBJ1-2

CDR3aa: ASSEKRRTFTDTQY
v_gene: TRBV10-1
j_gene: TRBJ2-3

CDR3aa: ASSQRQTDNQPQH
v_gene: TRBV18
j_gene: TRBJ1-5

CDR3aa: ASRGERGFYGYT
v_gene: TRBV9
j_gene: TRBJ1-2

CDR3aa: ASSYSWEAGNTIY
v_gene: TRBV6-6
j_gene: TRBJ1-3

CDR3aa: ASSPRAGANVLT
v_gene: TRBV18
j_gene: TRBJ2-6

CDR3aa: ASRITSTDTQY
v_gene: TRBV6-1
j_gene: TRBJ2-3

CDR3aa: ASSFAQGKSNQPQH
v_gene: TRBV28
j_gene: TRBJ1-5

CDR3aa: ASSLGGGAGTEAF
v_gene: TRBV7-9
j_gene: TRBJ1-1

CDR3aa: ASRLLDSYNEQF
v_gene: TRBV5-1
j_gene: TRBJ2-1

CDR3aa: ASSEGLGGLSETQY
v_gene: TRBV4-2
j_gene: TRBJ2-5

CDR3aa: ASSQQGSYNEQF
v_gene: TRBV11-3
j_gene: TRBJ2-1

CDR3aa: ASSPRLDEQY
v_gene: TRBV7-2
j_gene: TRBJ2-7

CDR3aa: ASSSRAYEQY
v_gene: TRBV19
j_gene: TRBJ2-7

CDR3aa: ASSSDKDRAGNEQF
v_gene: TRBV7-3
j_gene: TRBJ2-1

CDR3aa: ASSGLYRSYEQY
v_gene: TRBV5-4
j_gene: TRBJ2-7

CDR3aa: ASRSIRSQH
v_gene: TRBV28
j_gene: TRBJ1-5

CDR3aa: ASSEGRGSNQPQH
v_gene: TRBV6-1
j_gene: TRBJ1-5

CDR3aa: ATSNEVDYGYT
v_gene: TRBV15
j_gene: TRBJ1-2

CDR3aa: ASSLPTGTQY
v_gene: TRBV7-9
j_gene: TRBJ2-3

CDR3aa: ASSPPIGTVSYGYT
v_gene: TRBV18
j_gene: TRBJ1-2

CDR3aa: ASSPSAGADTGELF
v_gene: TRBV9
j_gene: TRBJ2-2

CDR3aa: ASSSPGGYT
v_gene: TRBV6-5
j_gene: TRBJ1-2

CDR3aa: ASSLASGREDTQY
v_gene: TRBV5-1
j_gene: TRBJ2-3

CDR3aa: ASSSGGGFNYGYT
v_gene: TRBV9
j_gene: TRBJ1-2

CDR3aa: ASSVAAGRNYEQY
v_gene: TRBV11-2
j_gene: TRBJ2-7

CDR3aa: ASSVARDRENYGYT
v_gene: TRBV9
j_gene: TRBJ1-2

CDR3aa: ASSPSGVDQPQH
v_gene: TRBV18
j_gene: TRBJ1-5